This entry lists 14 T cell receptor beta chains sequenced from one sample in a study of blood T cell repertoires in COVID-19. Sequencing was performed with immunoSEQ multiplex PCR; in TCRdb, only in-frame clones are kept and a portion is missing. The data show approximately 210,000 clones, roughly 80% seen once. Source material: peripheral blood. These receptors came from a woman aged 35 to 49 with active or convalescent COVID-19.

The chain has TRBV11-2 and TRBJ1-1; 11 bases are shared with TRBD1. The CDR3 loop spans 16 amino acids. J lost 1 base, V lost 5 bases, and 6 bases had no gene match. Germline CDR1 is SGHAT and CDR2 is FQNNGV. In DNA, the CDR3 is TGTGCCAGCAGCACCTGGACAGGGGGCGGGAACACTGAAGCTTTCTTT. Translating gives CASSTWTGGGNTEAFF.

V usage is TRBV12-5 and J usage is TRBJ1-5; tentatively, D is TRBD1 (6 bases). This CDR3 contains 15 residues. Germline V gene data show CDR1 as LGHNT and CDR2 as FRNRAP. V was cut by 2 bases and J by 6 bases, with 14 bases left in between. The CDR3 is CASGLSTPRGQPQHF. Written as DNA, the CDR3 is TGTGCTAGTGGTTTGTCAACTCCCAGGGGTCAGCCCCAGCATTTT.

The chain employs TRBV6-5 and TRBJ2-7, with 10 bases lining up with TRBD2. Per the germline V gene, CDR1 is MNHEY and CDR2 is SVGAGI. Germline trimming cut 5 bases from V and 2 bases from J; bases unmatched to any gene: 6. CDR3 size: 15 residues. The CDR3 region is CASSKTGTSAYEQYF. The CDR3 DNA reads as TGTGCCAGCAGTAAGACCGGGACTAGCGCCTACGAGCAGTACTTC.

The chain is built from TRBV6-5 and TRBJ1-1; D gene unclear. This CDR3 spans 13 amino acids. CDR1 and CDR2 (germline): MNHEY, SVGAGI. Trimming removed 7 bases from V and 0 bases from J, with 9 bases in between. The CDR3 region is CASTRYVNTEAFF. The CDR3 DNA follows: TGTGCCAGCACTAGGTACGTGAACACTGAAGCTTTCTTT.

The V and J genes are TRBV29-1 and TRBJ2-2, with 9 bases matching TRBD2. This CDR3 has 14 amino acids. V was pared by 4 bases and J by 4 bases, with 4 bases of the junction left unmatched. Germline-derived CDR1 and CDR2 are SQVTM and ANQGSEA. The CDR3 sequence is CSVVSGGLTGELFF. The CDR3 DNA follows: TGCAGCGTTGTAAGCGGGGGGCTCACCGGGGAGCTGTTTTTT.

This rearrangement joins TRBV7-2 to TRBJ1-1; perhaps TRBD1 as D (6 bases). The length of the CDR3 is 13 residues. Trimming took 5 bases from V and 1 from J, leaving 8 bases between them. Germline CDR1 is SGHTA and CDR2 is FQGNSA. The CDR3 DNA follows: TGTGCCAGCAGCGGACAGAAGAACACTGAAGCTTTCTTT. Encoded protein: CASSGQKNTEAFF.

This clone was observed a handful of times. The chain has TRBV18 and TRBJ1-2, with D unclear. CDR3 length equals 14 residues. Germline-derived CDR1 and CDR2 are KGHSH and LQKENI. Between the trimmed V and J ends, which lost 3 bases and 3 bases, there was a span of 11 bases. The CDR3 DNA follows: TGTGCCAGCTCACCGAGTGGAGACTACTATGGCTACACCTTC. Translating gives CASSPSGDYYGYTF.

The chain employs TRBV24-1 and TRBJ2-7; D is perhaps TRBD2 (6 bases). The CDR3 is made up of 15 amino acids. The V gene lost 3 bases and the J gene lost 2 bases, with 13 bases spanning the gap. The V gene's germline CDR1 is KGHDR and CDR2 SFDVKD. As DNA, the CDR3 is TGTGCCACCAGTGATACTCGGGAGAGGGCCTACGAGCAGTACTTC. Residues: CATSDTRERAYEQYF.

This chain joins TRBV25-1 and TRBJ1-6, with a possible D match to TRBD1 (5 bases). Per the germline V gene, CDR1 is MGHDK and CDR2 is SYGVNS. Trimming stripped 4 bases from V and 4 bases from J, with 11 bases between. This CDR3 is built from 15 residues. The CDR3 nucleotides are TGTGCCAGCAGTGGACAGCCTCCTTATAATTCACCCCTCCACTTT. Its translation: CASSGQPPYNSPLHF.

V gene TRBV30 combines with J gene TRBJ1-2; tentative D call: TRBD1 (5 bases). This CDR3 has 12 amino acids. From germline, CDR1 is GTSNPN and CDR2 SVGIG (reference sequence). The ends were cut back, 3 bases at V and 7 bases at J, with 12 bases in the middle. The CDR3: CAWSSPGVGYTF. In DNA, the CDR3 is TGTGCCTGGAGCTCGCCGGGGGTTGGCTACACCTTC.

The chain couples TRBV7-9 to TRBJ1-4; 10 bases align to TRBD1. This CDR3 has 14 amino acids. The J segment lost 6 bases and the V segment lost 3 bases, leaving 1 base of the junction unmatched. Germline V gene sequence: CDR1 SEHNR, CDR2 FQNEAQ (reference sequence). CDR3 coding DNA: TGTGCCAGCAGCTTCGGGACAGGGGATGAAAAACTGTTTTTT. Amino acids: CASSFGTGDEKLFF.

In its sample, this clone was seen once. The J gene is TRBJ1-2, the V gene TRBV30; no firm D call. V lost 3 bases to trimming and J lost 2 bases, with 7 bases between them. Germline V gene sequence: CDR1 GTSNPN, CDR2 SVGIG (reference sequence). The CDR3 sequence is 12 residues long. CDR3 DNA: TGTGCCTGGAGGTACTTGAACTATGGCTACACCTTC. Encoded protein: CAWRYLNYGYTF.

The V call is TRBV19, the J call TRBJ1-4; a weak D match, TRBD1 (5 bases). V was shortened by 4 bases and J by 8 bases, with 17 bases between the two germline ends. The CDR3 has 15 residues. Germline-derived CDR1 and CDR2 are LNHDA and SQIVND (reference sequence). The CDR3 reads CASSRLQAALEKLFF. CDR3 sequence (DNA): TGTGCCAGTAGTAGGTTACAGGCCGCTTTGGAAAAACTGTTTTTT.

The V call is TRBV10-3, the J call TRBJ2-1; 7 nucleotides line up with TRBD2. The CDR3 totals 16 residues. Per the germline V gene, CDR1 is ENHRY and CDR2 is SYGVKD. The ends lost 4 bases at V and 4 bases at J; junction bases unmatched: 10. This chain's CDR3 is CAISGAGEGIYNEQFF. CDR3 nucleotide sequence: TGTGCCATCAGTGGCGCCGGGGAGGGGATTTACAATGAGCAGTTCTTC.